What follows is one T cell receptor (beta chain) and its context. Its target is unknown. This specimen comes from a study of T cells after posttransplantation cyclophosphamide. Study findings and constraints: Blood and skin or GI T cell repertoires showed limited TRB overlap. Later blood repertoires were often dominated by clones from the donor CD8+ memory compartment. TRB clonality was highly associated with recipient CMV seropositivity and reactivation.

The naive gate required viable CD3+CD4+ or CD3+CD8+ cells with CCR7+CD45RA+CD45RO-CD95-CD27+CD28+ phenotype. The repertoire was sequenced with immunoSEQ multiplex PCR; TCRdb's copy has only in-frame clones and lacks some. The table shows tens of thousands of clones, with 95% to 98% occurring only once. With 5 bases removed from V and 10 bases from J, the gap between germline ends came to 10 bases. The CDR3 runs to 11 residues. Germline V lookup: CDR1 SGHKS, CDR2 YYEKEE (reference sequence). The chain employs TRBV5-5 and TRBJ2-1; D uncertain. The origin of this receptor is a man aged 40-50 years in good health, CMV-negative, and a related stem cell transplant donor. Sequenced input: naive CD4+ T cells sorted from PBMCs. Here the CDR3 reads CASSFTEEQFF. The CDR3 DNA is TGTGCCAGCAGTTTTACAGAGGAGCAGTTCTTC. Looking up the rest from reference TRBV5-5 and TRBJ2-1 gives the full variable domain: DAGVTQSPTHLIKTRGQQVTLRCSPISGHKSVSWYQQVLGQGPQFIFQYYEKEERGRGNFPDRFSARQFPNYSSELNVNALLLGDSALYLCASSFTEEQFFGPGTRLTVL.